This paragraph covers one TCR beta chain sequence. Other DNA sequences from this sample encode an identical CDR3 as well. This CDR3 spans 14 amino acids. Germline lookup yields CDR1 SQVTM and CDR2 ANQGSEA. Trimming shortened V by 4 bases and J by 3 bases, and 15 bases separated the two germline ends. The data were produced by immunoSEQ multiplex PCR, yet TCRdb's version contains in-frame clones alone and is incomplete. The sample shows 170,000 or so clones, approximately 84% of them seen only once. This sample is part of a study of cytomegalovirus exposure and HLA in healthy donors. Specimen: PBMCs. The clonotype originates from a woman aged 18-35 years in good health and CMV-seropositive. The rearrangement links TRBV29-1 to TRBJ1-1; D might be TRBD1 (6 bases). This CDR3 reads CSVGGRGVDTEAFF. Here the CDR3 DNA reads TGCAGCGTTGGGGGGCGGGGGGTTGACACTGAAGCTTTCTTT.